This TCR beta chain was captured by sequencing in a study of PD-1 blockade in mismatch repair-deficient tumors. Assay: immunoSEQ multiplex PCR; the TCRdb copy retains only in-frame clones and omits some. The sample consists of approximately 38,000 clones, about 85% of them appearing once. PCR or immunohistochemistry showed mismatch repair deficiency in every enrolled patient. TCRs were sequenced from a few patients responding to pembrolizumab. CDR3 length: 12 amino acids. Germline CDR1 is KGHSH and CDR2 is LQKENI. Trimming pared 1 base from V and 7 bases from J, leaving 4 bases between. As for this clone: Its specificity is unknown.

Overall study findings and caveats: After pembrolizumab, tumor-resident clones rose rapidly, then generally contracted before radiologic responses.

The sequencing used peripheral blood, collected 4 weeks after starting pembrolizumab. This chain uses TRBV18 with TRBJ2-2; D remains unclear. The TCR comes from an adult with mismatch repair-deficient cancer. This CDR3 reads CASSPQFGELFF. Here the CDR3 DNA reads TGTGCCAGCTCACCACAATTCGGGGAGCTGTTTTTT.